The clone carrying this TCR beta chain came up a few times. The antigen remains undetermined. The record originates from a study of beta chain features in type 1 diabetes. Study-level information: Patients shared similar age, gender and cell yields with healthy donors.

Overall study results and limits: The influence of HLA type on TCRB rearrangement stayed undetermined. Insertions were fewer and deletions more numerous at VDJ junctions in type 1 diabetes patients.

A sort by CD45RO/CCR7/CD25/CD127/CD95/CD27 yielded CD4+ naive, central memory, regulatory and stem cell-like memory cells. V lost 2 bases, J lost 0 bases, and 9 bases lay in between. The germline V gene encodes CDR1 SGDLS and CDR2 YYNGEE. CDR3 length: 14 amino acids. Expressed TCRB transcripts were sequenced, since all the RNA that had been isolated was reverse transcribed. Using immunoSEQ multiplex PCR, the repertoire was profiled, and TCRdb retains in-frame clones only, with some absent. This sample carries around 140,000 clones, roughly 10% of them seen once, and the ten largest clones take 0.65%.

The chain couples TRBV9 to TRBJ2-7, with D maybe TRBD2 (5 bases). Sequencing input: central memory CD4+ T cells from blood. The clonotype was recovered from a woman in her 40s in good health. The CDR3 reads CASSVGSTSYEQYF. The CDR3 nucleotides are TGTGCCAGCAGCGTTGGGAGTACCTCCTACGAGCAGTACTTC.